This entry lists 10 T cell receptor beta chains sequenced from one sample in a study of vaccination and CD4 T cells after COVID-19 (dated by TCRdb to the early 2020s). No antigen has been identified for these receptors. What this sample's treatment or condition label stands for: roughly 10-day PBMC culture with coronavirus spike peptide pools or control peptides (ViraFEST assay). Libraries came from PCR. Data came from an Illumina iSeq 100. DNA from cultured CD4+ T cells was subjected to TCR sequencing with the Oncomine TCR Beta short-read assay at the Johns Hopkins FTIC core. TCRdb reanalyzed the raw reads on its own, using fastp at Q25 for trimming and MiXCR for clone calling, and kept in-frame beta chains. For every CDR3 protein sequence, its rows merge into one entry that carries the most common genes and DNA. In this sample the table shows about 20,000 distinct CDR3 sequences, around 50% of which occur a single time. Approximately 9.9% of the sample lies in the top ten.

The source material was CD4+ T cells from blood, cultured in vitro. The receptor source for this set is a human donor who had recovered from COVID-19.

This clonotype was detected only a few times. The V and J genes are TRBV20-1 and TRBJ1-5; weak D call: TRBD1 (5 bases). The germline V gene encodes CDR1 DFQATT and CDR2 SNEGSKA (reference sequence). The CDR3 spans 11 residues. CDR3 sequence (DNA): TGCAGCGCACCCGCGGGACGAGCCCAGCATTTT. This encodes CSAPAGRAQHF.

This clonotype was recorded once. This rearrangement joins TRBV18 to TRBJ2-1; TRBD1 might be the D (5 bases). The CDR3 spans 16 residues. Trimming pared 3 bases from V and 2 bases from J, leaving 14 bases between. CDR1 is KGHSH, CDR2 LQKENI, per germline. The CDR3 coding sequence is TGTGCCAGCTCACCGGCGGCAGGGCTGGCCTACAATGAGCAGTTCTTC. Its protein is CASSPAAGLAYNEQFF. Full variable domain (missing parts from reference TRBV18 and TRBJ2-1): NAGVMQNPRHLVRRRGQEARLRCSPMKGHSHVYWYRQLPEEGLKFMVYLQKENIIDESGMPKERFSAEFPKEGPSILRIQQVVRGDSAAYFCASSPAAGLAYNEQFFGPGTRLTVL.

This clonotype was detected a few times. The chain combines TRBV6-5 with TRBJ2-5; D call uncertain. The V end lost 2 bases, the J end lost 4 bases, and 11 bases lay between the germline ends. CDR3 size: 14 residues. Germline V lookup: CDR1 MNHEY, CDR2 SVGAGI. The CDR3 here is CASSYGSPRETQYF. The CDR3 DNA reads TGTGCCAGCAGTTACGGCTCGCCCAGAGAGACCCAGTACTTC.

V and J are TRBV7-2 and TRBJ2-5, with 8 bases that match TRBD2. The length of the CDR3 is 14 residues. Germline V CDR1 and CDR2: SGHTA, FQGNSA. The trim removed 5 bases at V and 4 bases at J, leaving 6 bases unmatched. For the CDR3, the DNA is TGTGCCAGCAGCCCCCGGGGGGGCACAGAGACCCAGTACTTC. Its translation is CASSPRGGTETQYF. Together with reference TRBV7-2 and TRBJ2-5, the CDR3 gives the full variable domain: GAGVSQSPSNKVTEKGKDVELRCDPISGHTALYWYRQSLGQGLEFLIYFQGNSAPDKSGLPSDRFSAERTGGSVSTLTIQRTQQEDSAVYLCASSPRGGTETQYFGPGTRLLVL.

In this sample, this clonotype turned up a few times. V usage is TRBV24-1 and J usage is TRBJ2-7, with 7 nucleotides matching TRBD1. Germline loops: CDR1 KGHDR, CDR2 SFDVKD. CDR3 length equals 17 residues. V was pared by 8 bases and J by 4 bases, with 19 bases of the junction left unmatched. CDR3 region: CATTGTEDDELDYEQYF. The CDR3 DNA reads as TGTGCCACCACCGGGACAGAGGACGACGAGCTAGATTACGAGCAGTACTTC.

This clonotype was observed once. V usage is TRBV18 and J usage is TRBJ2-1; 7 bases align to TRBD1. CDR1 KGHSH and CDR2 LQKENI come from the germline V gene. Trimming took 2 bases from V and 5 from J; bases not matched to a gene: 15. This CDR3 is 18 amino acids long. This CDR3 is CASSPFRQGHTMDNEQFF. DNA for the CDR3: TGTGCCAGCTCACCATTTCGACAGGGCCATACCATGGACAATGAGCAGTTCTTC.

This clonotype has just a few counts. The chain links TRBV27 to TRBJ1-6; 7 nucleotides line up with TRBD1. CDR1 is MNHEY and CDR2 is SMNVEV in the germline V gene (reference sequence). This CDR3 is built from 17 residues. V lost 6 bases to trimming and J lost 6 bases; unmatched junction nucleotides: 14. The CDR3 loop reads CASSLSTGWVINSPLHF. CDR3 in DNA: TGTGCCAGCAGCCTCTCGACAGGGTGGGTTATTAATTCACCCCTCCACTTT.

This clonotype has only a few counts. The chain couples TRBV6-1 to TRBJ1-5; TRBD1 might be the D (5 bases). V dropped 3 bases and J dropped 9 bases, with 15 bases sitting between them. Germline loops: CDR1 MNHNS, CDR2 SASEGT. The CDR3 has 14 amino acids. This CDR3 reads CASSDESGPWPQHF. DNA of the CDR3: TGTGCCAGCAGTGATGAGTCAGGGCCCTGGCCCCAGCATTTT.

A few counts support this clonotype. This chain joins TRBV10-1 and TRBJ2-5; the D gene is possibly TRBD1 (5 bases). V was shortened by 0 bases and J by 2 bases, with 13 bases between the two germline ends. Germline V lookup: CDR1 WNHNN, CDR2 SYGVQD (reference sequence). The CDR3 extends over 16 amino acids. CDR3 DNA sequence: TGCGCCAGCAGTGAGTCCTACAGGAGAGTACAAGAGACCCAGTACTTC. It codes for CASSESYRRVQETQYF.

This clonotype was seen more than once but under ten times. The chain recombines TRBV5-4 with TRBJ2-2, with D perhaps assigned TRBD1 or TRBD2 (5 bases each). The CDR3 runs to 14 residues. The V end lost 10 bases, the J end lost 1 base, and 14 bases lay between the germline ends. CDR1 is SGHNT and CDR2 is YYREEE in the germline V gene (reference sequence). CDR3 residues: CAASRGLNTGELFF. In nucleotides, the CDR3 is TGTGCCGCGTCGAGGGGTTTGAACACCGGGGAGCTGTTTTTT. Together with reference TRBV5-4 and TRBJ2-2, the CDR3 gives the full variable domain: ETGVTQSPTHLIKTRGQQVTLRCSSQSGHNTVSWYQQALGQGPQFIFQYYREEENGRGNFPPRFSGLQFPNYSSELNVNALELDDSALYLCAASRGLNTGELFFGEGSRLTVL.